The sequence of this T cell receptor (beta chain) was determined in a study of blood T cell repertoires in COVID-19. Study summary: Acute and convalescent COVID-19 samples came from the United States, Italy and Spain. PBMCs, B-cell-depleted T cells, or T cells provided the cDNA or gDNA that made up the material.

The germline CDR1 and CDR2 sequences are MNHEY and SVGAGI. V lost 5 bases, J lost 4 bases, and 12 bases lay in between. CDR3 length: 14 amino acids. Produced via immunoSEQ multiplex PCR; TCRdb's table is partial and in-frame only. The table has about 670,000 clones, 85% to 90% seen once. The source of this sequence is a woman aged 18-29 years with acute or convalescent COVID-19. The chain is built from TRBV6-5 and TRBJ1-3; maybe TRBD1 (6 bases). The sequencing input was peripheral blood. The CDR3, as DNA: TGTGCCAGCAGTAACAGGGACGGGGGAAACACCATATATTTT. Its protein is CASSNRDGGNTIYF.